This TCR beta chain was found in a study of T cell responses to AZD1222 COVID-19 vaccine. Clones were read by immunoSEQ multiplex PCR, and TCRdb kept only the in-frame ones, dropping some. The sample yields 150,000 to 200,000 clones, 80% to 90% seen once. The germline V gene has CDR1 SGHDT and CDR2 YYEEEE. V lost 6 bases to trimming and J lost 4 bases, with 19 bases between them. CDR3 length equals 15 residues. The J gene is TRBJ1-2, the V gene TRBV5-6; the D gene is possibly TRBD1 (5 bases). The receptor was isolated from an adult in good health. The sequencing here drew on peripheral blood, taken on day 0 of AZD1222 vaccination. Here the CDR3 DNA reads TGTGCCAGCAACCTAAGGGGTCCTTATTCCTATGGCTACACCTTC. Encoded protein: CASNLRGPYSYGYTF.